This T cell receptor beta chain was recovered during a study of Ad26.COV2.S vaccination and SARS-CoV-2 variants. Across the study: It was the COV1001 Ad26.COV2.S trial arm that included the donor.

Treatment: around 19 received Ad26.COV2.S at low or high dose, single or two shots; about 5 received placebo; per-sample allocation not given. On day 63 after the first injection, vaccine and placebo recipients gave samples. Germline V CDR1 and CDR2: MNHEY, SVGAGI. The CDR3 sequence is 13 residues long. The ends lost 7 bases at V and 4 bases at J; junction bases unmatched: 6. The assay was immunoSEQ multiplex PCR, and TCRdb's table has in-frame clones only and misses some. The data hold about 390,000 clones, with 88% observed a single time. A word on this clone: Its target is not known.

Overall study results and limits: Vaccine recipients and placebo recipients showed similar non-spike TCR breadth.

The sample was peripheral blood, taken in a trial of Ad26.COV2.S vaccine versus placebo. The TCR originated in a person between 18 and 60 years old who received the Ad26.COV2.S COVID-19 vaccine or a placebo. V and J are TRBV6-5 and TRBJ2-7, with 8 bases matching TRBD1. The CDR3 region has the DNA TGTGCCAGCATTTCGGACAGGGATTACGAGCAGTACTTC. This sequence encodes CASISDRDYEQYF.